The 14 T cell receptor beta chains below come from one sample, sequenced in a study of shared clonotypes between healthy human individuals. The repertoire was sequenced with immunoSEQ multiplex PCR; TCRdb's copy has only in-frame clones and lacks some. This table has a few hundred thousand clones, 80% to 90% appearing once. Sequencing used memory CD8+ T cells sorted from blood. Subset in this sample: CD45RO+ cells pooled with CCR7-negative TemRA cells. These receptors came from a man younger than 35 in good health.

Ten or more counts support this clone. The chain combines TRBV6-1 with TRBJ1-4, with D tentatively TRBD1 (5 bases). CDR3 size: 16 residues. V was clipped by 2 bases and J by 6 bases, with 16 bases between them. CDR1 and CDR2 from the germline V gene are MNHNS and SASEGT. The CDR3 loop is CASSESMGQGHEKLFF. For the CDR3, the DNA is TGTGCCAGCAGTGAATCAATGGGGCAGGGTCATGAAAAACTGTTTTTT.

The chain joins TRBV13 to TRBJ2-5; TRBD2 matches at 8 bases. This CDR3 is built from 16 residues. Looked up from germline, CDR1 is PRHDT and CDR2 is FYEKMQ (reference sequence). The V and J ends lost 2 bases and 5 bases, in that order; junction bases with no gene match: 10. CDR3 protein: CASSLRLAGGHETQYF. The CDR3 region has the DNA TGTGCCAGCAGCTTACGACTCGCGGGGGGCCACGAGACCCAGTACTTC.

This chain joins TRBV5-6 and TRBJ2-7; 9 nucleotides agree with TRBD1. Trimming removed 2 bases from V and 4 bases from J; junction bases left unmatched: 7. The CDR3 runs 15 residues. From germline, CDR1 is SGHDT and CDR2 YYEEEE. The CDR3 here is CASSFSGTGLYEQYF. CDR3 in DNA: TGTGCCAGCAGCTTTTCCGGGACAGGGCTATACGAGCAGTACTTC.

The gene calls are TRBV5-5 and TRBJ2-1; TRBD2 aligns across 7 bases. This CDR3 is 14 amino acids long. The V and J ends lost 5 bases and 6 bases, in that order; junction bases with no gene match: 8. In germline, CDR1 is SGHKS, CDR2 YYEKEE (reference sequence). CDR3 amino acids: CASSWTSGANEQFF. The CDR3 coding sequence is TGTGCCAGCAGTTGGACTAGTGGGGCCAATGAGCAGTTCTTC.

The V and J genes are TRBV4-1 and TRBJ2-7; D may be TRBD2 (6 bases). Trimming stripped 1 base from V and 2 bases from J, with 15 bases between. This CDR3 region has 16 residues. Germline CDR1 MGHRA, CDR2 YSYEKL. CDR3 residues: CASSQAVGGSTYEQYF. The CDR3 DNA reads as TGCGCCAGCAGCCAAGCCGTTGGGGGGAGCACCTACGAGCAGTACTTC.

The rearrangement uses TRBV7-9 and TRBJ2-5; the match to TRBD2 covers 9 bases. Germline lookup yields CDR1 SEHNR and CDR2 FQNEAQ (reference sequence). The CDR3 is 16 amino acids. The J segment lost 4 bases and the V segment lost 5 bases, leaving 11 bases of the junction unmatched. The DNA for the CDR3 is TGTGCCAGCAGCCCCCCGATAGCGGGAGAGGGAGAGACCCAGTACTTC. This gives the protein CASSPPIAGEGETQYF. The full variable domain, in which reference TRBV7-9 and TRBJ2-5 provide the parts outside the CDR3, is DTGVSQNPRHKITKRGQNVTFRCDPISEHNRLYWYRQTLGQGPEFLTYFQNEAQLEKSRLLSDRFSAERPKGSFSTLEIQRTEQGDSAMYLCASSPPIAGEGETQYFGPGTRLLVL.

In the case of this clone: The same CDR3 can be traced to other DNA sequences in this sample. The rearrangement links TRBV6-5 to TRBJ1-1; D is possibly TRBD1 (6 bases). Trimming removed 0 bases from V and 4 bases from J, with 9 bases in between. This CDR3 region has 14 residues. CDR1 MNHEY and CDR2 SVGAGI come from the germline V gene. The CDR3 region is CASSYSGGGTEAFF. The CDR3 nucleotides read TGTGCCAGCAGTTACTCGGGGGGCGGCACTGAAGCTTTCTTT.

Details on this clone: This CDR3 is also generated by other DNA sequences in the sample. The CDR3 loop is CASSLAGGTYEQYF. CDR3 in DNA: TGCGCCAGCAGCTTGGCGGGCGGGACCTACGAGCAGTACTTC. V gene TRBV5-1 combines with J gene TRBJ2-7; the D gene is possibly TRBD2 (6 bases). This CDR3 is built from 14 residues. The germline V gene encodes CDR1 SGHRS and CDR2 YFSETQ. V shed 0 bases and J shed 2 bases, with 9 bases lying between them.

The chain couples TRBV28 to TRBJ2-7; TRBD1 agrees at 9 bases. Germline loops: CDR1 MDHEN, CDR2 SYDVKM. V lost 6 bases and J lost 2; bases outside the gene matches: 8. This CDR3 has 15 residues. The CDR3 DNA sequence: TGTGCCAGCAGCCCAACAGGGGGCGCTCCCTACGAGCAGTACTTC. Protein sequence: CASSPTGGAPYEQYF.

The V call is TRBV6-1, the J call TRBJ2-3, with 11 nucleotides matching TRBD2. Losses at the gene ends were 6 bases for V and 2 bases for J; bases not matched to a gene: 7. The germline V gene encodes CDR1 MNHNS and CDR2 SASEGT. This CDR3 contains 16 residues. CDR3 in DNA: TGTGCCAGCAGGGAACTAGCGGGGGACGTCACAGATACGCAGTATTTT. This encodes CASRELAGDVTDTQYF.

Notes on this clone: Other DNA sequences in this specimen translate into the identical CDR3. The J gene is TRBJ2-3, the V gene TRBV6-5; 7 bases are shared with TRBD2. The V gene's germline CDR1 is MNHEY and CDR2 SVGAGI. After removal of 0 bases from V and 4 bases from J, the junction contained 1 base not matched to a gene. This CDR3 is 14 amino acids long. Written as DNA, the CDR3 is TGTGCCAGCAGTTACTCTCTAGCGGCAGATACGCAGTATTTT. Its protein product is CASSYSLAADTQYF.

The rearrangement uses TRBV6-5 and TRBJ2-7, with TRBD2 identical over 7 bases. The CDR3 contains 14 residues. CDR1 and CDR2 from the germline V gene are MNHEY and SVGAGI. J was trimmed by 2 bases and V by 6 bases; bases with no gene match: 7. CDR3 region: CASRSPGTTYEQYF. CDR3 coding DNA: TGTGCCAGCAGGTCCCCCGGGACTACCTACGAGCAGTACTTC.

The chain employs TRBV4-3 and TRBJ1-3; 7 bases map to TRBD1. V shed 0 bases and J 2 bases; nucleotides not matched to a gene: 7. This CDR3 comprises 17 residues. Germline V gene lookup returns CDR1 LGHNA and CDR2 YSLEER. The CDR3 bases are TGCGCCAGCAGCCAAGATTGGGTAAGGGGGCCTGGAAACACCATATATTTT. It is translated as CASSQDWVRGPGNTIYF.

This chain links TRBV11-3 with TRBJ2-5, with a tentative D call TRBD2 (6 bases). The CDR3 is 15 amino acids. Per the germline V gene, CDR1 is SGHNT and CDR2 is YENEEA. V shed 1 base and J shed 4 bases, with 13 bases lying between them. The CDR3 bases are TGTGCCAGCAGCTTAGGCGGGAACTCAGGAGAGACCCAGTACTTC. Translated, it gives CASSLGGNSGETQYF.